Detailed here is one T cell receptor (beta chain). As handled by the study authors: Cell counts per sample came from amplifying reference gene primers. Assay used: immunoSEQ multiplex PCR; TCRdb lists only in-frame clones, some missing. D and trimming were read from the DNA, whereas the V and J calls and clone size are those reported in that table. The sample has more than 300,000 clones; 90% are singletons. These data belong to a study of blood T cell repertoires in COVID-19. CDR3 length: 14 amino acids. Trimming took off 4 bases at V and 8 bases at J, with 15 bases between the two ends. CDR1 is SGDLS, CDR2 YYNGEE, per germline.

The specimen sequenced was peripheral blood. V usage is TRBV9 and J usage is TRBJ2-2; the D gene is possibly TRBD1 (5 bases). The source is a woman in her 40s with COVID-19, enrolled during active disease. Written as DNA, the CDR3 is TGTGCCAGCAGCCGGACATACGGTACGGGGGAGCTGTTTTTT. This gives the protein CASSRTYGTGELFF.